This is a list of T cell receptor beta chains from one sample in a study of blood T cells in healthy people across ages. TCRdb analysed the 5' RACE reads with MiXCR anew, one entry per CDR3 protein. The sample yields 2 million or so distinct CDR3 sequences, 49% seen once. Sequenced material: blood. All receptors derive from a woman aged 40-49 years in good health. Both conserved end residues are part of each CDR3. Each record gives: clone size, D gene, J gene, V gene, CDR3 DNA, CDR3 protein. A D gene is named only where the DNA matches it firmly. Clone size is not always given. Where it is, it says once, few, many or a class for expanded clones.

NA TRBD1 TRBJ2-3 TRBV5-5 TGTGCCAGCAGGAGAAGGACAGGGTCAGCAGATACGCAGTATTTT CASRRRTGSADTQYF
NA NA TRBJ2-3 TRBV20-1 TGCAGTGCTAGAGGTGGGCGGGGACCCACAGATACGCAGTATTTT CSARGGRGPTDTQYF
NA NA TRBJ2-5 TRBV6-1 TGTGCCAGCAGCGGCCACGGGGCGTACCAAGAGACCCAGTACTTC CASSGHGAYQETQYF
once NA TRBJ2-5 TRBV11-2 TGTGCCAGCAGTACCGGGTCGTACACCAGTATCCAAGAGACCCAGTACTTC CASSTGSYTSIQETQYF
NA TRBD2 TRBJ2-4 TRBV5-1 TGCGCCAGCAGCTTGGAGGGGAGGGGAGGTCGTAGCGATGAGCAGTACTTC CASSLEGRGGRSDEQYF
NA NA TRBJ2-5 TRBV6-2/TRBV6-3 TGTGCCAGCAGGGACGGGGTGGGTCAAGAGACCCAGTACTTC CASRDGVGQETQYF
NA NA TRBJ2-3 TRBV5-1 TGCGCCAGCAGCTTAGGGGCCGCCGCAGATACGCAGTATTTT CASSLGAAADTQYF
NA NA TRBJ2-7 TRBV2 TGTGCCAGCAGTCCCACCTGGACGTCCAGAAGCTCCTACGAGCAGTACTTC CASSPTWTSRSSYEQYF
NA NA TRBJ2-4 TRBV7-6 TGTGCCAGCAGCTGGGCGGACAGTAACTCCTACGAGCGGTACTTC CASSWADSNSYERYF
NA NA TRBJ2-5 TRBV7-2 TGTGCCAGCAGCTTGGGTCCAGGGTCAGGGGAGACCCAGTACTTC CASSLGPGSGETQYF
NA NA TRBJ1-2 TRBV6-5 TGTGCCAGCAGTTATTCCAAGGGTCTGGATGGCTACACCTTC CASSYSKGLDGYTF
few NA TRBJ1-5 TRBV20-1 TGCAGTGCTAGCTCCGGGCAGGGATATGATCAGCCCCAGCATTTT CSASSGQGYDQPQHF
NA NA TRBJ1-6 TRBV3-1 TGTGCCAGCAGCCAAGCCCGGACTAATAATTCACCCCTCCACTTT CASSQARTNNSPLHF